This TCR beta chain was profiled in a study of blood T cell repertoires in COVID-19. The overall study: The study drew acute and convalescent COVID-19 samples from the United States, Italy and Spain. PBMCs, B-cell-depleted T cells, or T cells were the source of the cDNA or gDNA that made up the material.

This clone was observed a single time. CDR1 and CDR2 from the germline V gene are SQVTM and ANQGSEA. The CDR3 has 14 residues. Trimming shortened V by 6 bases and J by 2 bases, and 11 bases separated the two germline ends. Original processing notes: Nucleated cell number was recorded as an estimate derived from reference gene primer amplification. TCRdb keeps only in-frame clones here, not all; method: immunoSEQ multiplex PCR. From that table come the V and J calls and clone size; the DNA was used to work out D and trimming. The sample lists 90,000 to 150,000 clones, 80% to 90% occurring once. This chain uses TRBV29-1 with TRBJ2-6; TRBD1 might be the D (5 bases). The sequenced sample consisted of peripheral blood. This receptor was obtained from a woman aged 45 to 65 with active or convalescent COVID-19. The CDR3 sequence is CSVAGFAGANVLTF. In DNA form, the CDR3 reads TGCAGCGTAGCAGGGTTTGCTGGGGCCAACGTCCTGACTTTC.